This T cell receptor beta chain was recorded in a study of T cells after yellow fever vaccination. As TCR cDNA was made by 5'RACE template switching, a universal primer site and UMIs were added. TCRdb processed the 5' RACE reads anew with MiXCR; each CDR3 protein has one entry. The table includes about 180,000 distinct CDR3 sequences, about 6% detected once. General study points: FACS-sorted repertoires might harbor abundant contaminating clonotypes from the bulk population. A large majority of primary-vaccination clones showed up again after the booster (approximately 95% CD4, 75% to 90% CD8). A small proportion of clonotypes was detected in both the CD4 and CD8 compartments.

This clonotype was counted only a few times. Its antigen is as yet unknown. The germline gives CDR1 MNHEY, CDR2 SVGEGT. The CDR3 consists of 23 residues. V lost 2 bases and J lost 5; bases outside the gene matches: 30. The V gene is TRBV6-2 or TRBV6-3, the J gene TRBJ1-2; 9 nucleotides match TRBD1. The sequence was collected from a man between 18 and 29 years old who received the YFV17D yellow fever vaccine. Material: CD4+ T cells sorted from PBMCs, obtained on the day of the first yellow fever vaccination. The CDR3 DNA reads TGTGCCAGCAGTTACCTGGTTCCCTCATCACAGGGGGCGGAAGATAGTGGTTCGTATGGCTACACCTTC. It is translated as CASSYLVPSSQGAEDSGSYGYTF.